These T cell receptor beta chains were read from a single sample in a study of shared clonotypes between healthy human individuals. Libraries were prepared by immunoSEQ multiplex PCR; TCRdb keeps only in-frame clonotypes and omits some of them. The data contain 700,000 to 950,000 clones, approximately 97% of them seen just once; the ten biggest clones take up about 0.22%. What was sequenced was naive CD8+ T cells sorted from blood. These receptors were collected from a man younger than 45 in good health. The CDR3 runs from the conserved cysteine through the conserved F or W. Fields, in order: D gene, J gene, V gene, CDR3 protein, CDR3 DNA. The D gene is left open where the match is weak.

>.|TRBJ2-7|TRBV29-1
CSVFKGYEQYF
TGCAGCGTTTTCAAGGGCTACGAGCAGTACTTC
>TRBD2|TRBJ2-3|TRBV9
CASSPSAGGPTFTDTQYF
TGTGCCAGCAGCCCCTCTGCGGGAGGGCCTACATTTACAGATACGCAGTATTTT
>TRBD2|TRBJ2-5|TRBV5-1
CASSLTSGREFPETQYF
TGCGCCAGCAGCTTGACTAGCGGGAGGGAGTTTCCAGAGACCCAGTACTTC
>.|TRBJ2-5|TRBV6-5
CASRLGETQYF
TGTGCCAGCAGGCTTGGGGAGACCCAGTACTTC
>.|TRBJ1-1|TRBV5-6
CASSLAEWGLNTEAFF
TGTGCCAGCAGCTTGGCCGAGTGGGGGCTTAACACTGAAGCTTTCTTT
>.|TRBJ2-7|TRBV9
CASSVGGSLDYEQYF
TGTGCCAGCAGCGTAGGGGGCTCTTTGGACTACGAGCAGTACTTC
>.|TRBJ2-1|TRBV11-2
CASSLDPHLDSDEQFF
TGTGCCAGCAGCTTAGATCCCCACTTAGACAGCGATGAGCAGTTCTTC
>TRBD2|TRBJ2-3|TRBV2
CASSPQTSGYSDTQYF
TGTGCCAGCAGTCCCCAGACTAGCGGATATTCAGATACGCAGTATTTT
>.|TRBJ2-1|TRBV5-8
CASSLPAGLNNEQFF
TGTGCCAGCAGCTTGCCGGCGGGACTGAACAATGAGCAGTTCTTC
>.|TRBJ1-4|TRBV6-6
CASSYYPRELFF
TGTGCCAGCAGTTATTACCCTAGGGAACTGTTTTTT
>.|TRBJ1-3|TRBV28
CASSGVDGGNTIYF
TGTGCCAGCAGTGGGGTCGACGGCGGAAACACCATATATTTT
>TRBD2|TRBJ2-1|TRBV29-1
CSAPGLAGERSYNEQFF
TGCAGCGCACCGGGACTAGCGGGAGAGAGATCCTACAATGAGCAGTTCTTC
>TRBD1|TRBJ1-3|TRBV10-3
CATRDRGPGNTIYF
TGTGCCACCCGGGACAGGGGTCCTGGAAACACCATATATTTT
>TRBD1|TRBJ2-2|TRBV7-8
CASSLAGTGSYTGELFF
TGTGCCAGCAGCTTAGCCGGGACAGGGTCCTACACCGGGGAGCTGTTTTTT
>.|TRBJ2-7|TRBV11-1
CASSLAQGEQYF
TGTGCCAGCAGCTTGGCACAGGGCGAGCAGTACTTC
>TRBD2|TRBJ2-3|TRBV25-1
CASSESGSVTDTQYF
TGTGCCAGCAGTGAAAGCGGGAGTGTAACAGATACGCAGTATTTT
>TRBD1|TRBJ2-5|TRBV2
CASKITWGQLQETQYF
TGTGCCAGCAAGATCACTTGGGGACAGCTCCAAGAGACCCAGTACTTC
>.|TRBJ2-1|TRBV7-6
CASARAGSLLNEQFF
TGTGCCAGCGCCAGGGCGGGGTCATTACTTAATGAGCAGTTCTTC
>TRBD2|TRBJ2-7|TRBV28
CASSPGLAGGPSSYEQYF
TGTGCCAGCAGTCCGGGACTAGCGGGAGGGCCGTCCTCCTACGAGCAGTACTTC
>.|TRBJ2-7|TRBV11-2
CASSGPAVGLYEQYF
TGTGCCAGCAGCGGACCGGCCGTCGGGCTCTACGAGCAGTACTTC
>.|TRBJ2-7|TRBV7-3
CASSSTGPQEQYF
TGTGCCAGCAGCTCTACGGGACCCCAGGAGCAGTACTTC
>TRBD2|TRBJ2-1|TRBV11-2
CASSITGLAGVYDNEQFF
TGTGCCAGCAGCATTACTGGACTAGCGGGAGTTTACGACAATGAGCAGTTCTTC
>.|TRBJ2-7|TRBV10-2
CASSEGISSDFTYEQYF
TGCGCCAGCAGTGAGGGAATTTCTAGCGACTTCACCTACGAGCAGTACTTC
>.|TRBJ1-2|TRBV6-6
CASSLIQGSNGYTF
TGTGCCAGCAGCCTAATACAGGGCAGCAATGGCTACACCTTC
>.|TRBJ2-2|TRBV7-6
CASSLAYSGELFF
TGTGCCAGCAGCTTAGCGTACTCCGGGGAGCTGTTTTTT
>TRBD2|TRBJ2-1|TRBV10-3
CAISEGTTVDRQFF
TGTGCCATCAGTGAGGGGACTACCGTTGATAGGCAGTTCTTC
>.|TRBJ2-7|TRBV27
CASSLSWGSYEQYF
TGTGCCAGCAGTTTATCGTGGGGGAGCTACGAGCAGTACTTC